This T cell receptor (beta chain) was observed in a study of neurological immune-mediated disorders. V shed 7 bases and J shed 3 bases, with 10 bases lying between them. Germline V lookup: CDR1 DFQATT, CDR2 SNEGSKA (reference sequence). The CDR3 runs to 12 residues. One entry per CDR3 protein, called by TCRdb with MiXCR from the 5' RACE reads. Among fewer than 20,000 distinct CDR3 sequences listed, under 35% were seen once. The receptor's source is a man aged 50 or older with HTLV-1-associated myelopathy (HAM/TSP). The sample comprised PBMCs. The rearrangement links TRBV20-1 to TRBJ2-1; D remains ambiguous. The CDR3 here is CSVYGVYNEQFF. The DNA of the CDR3 is TGCAGTGTGTACGGAGTCTACAATGAGCAGTTCTTC.